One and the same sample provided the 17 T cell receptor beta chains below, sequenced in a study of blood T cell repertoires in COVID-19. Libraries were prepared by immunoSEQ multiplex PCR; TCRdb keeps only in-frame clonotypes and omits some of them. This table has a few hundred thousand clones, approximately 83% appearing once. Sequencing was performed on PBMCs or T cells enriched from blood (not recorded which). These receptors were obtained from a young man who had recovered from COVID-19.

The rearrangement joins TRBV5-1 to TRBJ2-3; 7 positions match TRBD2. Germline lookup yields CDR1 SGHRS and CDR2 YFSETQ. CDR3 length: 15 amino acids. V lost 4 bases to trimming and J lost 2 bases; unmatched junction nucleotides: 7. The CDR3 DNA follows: TGCGCCAGCAGCGCGACTAGCAGAGACACAGATACGCAGTATTTT. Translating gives CASSATSRDTDTQYF.

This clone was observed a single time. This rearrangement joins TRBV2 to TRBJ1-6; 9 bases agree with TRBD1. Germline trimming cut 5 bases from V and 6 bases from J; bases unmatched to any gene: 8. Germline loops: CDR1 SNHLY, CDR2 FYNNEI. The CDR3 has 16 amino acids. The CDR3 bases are TGTGCCAGCAGTCCGGGACAGGGATTCCGTAATTCACCCCTCCACTTT. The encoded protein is CASSPGQGFRNSPLHF.

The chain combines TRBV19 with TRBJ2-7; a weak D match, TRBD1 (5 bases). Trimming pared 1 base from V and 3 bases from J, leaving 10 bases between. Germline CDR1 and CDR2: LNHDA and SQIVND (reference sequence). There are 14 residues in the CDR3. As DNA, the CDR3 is TGTGCCAGTAGTATAGTAATCAGGGACTACGAGCAGTACTTC. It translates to CASSIVIRDYEQYF.

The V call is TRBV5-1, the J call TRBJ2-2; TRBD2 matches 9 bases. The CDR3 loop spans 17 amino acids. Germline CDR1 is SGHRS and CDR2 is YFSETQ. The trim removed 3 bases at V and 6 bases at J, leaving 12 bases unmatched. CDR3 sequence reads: CASSYGPLAGLPGELFF. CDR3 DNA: TGCGCCAGCAGCTACGGGCCCCTAGCGGGGTTACCCGGGGAGCTGTTTTTT.

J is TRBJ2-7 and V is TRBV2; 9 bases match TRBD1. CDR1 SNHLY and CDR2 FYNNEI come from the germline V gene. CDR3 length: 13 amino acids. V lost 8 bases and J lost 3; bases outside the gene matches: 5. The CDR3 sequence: CASVLGQGYEQYF. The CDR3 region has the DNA TGTGCCAGCGTCTTGGGACAGGGCTACGAGCAGTACTTC.

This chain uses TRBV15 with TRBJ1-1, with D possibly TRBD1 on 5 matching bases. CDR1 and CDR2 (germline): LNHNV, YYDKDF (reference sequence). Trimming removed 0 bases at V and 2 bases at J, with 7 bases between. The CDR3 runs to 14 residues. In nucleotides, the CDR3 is TGTGCCACCAGCAGAGACAGGGCCAACACTGAAGCTTTCTTT. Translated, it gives CATSRDRANTEAFF.

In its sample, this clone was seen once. The CDR3 reads CASSQDSQGNYGYTF. The CDR3 DNA follows: TGCGCCAGCAGCCAAGATAGCCAGGGAAATTATGGCTACACCTTC. J is TRBJ1-2 and V is TRBV4-3, with D maybe TRBD1 (5 bases). V was trimmed by 0 bases and J by 5 bases, leaving 13 bases between them. Germline CDR1 LGHNA, CDR2 YSLEER. CDR3 size: 15 residues.

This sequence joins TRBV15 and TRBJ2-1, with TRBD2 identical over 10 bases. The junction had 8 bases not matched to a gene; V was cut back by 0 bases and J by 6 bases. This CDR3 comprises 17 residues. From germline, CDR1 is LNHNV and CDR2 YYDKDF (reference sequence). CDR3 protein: CATSRDPTAGGRNEQFF. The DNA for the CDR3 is TGTGCCACCAGCAGAGATCCGACAGCGGGGGGGCGCAATGAGCAGTTCTTC.

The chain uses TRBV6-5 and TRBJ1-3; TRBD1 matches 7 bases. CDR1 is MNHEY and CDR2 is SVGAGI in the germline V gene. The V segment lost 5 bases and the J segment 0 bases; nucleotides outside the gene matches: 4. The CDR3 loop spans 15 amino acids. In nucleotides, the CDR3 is TGTGCCAGCAGTCAACCAGGGGGCTCTGGAAACACCATATATTTT. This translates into CASSQPGGSGNTIYF.

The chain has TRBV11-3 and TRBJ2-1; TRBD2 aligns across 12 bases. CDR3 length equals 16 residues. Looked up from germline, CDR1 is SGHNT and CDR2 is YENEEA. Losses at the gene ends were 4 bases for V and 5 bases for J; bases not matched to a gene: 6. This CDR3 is CASSSETSGGHNEQFF. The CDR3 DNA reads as TGTGCCAGCAGCTCCGAGACTAGCGGGGGTCACAATGAGCAGTTCTTC.

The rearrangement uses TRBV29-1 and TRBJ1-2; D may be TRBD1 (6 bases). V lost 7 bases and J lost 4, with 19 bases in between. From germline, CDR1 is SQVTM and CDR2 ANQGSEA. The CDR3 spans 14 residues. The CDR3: CSATERGWSYGYTF. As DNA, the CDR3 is TGCAGCGCCACCGAAAGGGGGTGGTCCTATGGCTACACCTTC. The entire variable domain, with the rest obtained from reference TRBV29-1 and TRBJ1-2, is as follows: SAVISQKPSRDICQRGTSLTIQCQVDSQVTMMFWYRQQPGQSLTLIATANQGSEATYESGFVIDKFPISRPNLTFSTLTVSNMSPEDSSIYLCSATERGWSYGYTFGSGTRLTVV.

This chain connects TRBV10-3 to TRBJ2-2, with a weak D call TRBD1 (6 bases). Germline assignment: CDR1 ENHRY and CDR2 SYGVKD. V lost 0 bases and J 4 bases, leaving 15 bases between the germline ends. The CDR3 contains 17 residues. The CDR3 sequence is CAISESGGRLGTGELFF. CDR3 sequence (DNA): TGTGCCATCAGTGAGTCTGGGGGCCGGTTGGGCACCGGGGAGCTGTTTTTT.

DNA of the CDR3: TGTGCCGCTGCCTACGGGACAGGGTCACCCTACGAGCAGTACTTC. Its protein product is CAAAYGTGSPYEQYF. The V and J genes are TRBV21-1 and TRBJ2-7; the D segment call TRBD1 is taken from the table without a DNA check. TRBV21-1 is a known pseudogene. The CDR3 is 15 residues long.

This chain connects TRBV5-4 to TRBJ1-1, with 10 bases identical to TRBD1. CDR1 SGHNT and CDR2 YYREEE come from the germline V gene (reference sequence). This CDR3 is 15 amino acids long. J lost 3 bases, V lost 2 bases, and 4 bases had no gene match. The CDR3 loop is CASSLPGQGHTEAFF. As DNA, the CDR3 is TGTGCCAGCAGCTTACCGGGACAGGGGCACACTGAAGCTTTCTTT. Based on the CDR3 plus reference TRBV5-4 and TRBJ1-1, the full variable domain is ETGVTQSPTHLIKTRGQQVTLRCSSQSGHNTVSWYQQALGQGPQFIFQYYREEENGRGNFPPRFSGLQFPNYSSELNVNALELDDSALYLCASSLPGQGHTEAFFGQGTRLTVV.

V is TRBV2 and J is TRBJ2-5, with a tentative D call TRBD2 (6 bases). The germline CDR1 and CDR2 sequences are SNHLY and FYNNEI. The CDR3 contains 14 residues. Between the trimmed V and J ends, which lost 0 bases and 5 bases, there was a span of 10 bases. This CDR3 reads CASSEAGGMETQYF. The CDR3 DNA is TGTGCCAGCAGTGAAGCCGGAGGGATGGAGACCCAGTACTTC.

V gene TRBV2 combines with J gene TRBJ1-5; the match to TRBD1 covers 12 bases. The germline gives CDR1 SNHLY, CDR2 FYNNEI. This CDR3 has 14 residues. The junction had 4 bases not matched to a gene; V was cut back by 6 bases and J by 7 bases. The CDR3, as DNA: TGTGCCAGCAGCGCGGGACAGGGGGCCCAGCCCCAGCATTTT. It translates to CASSAGQGAQPQHF.

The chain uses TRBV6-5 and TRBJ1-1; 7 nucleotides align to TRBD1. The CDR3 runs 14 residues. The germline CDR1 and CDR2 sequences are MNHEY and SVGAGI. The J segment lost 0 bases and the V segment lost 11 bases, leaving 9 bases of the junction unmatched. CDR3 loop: CAGKKTGMNTEAFF. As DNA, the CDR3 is TGTGCCGGCAAAAAGACAGGGATGAACACTGAAGCTTTCTTT.